The source of this TCR beta chain is a study of T cells in Graves' hyperthyroidism and ophthalmopathy. Germline lookup yields CDR1 ENHRY and CDR2 SYGVKD. CDR3 length: 11 residues. V gave up 3 bases and J gave up 8 bases, with 7 bases separating them. Thyroid ultrasound and orbital computed tomography, with clinical symptoms and serum thyroxine and TRAb, informed diagnoses. Findings of the study overall: Most thyroid-expanded clonotypes above 0.001 were also found in blood. Median prediction lead before ophthalmopathy onset was six to eight months with the model.

RNA transcripts served as the template for amplifying TCR beta CDR3 regions. Researchers ran a first-round RT-PCR on the TCR CDR3 using the HTBI primer set. Via MiXCR, TCRdb re-called the multiplex PCR reads, giving one row per CDR3 protein. The sample contains roughly 580,000 distinct CDR3 sequences, 14% of which appear only once. The table lists this clonotype with a few counts. What it binds is unknown. The sequence was collected from a woman in her 30s with Graves' hyperthyroidism that later progressed to Graves' ophthalmopathy. The sequencing sample was made of blood. This chain connects TRBV10-3 to TRBJ1-2; D is ambiguous. The CDR3 reads CAISETSGYTF. Written as DNA, the CDR3 is TGTGCCATCAGTGAAACGTCGGGCTACACCTTC.